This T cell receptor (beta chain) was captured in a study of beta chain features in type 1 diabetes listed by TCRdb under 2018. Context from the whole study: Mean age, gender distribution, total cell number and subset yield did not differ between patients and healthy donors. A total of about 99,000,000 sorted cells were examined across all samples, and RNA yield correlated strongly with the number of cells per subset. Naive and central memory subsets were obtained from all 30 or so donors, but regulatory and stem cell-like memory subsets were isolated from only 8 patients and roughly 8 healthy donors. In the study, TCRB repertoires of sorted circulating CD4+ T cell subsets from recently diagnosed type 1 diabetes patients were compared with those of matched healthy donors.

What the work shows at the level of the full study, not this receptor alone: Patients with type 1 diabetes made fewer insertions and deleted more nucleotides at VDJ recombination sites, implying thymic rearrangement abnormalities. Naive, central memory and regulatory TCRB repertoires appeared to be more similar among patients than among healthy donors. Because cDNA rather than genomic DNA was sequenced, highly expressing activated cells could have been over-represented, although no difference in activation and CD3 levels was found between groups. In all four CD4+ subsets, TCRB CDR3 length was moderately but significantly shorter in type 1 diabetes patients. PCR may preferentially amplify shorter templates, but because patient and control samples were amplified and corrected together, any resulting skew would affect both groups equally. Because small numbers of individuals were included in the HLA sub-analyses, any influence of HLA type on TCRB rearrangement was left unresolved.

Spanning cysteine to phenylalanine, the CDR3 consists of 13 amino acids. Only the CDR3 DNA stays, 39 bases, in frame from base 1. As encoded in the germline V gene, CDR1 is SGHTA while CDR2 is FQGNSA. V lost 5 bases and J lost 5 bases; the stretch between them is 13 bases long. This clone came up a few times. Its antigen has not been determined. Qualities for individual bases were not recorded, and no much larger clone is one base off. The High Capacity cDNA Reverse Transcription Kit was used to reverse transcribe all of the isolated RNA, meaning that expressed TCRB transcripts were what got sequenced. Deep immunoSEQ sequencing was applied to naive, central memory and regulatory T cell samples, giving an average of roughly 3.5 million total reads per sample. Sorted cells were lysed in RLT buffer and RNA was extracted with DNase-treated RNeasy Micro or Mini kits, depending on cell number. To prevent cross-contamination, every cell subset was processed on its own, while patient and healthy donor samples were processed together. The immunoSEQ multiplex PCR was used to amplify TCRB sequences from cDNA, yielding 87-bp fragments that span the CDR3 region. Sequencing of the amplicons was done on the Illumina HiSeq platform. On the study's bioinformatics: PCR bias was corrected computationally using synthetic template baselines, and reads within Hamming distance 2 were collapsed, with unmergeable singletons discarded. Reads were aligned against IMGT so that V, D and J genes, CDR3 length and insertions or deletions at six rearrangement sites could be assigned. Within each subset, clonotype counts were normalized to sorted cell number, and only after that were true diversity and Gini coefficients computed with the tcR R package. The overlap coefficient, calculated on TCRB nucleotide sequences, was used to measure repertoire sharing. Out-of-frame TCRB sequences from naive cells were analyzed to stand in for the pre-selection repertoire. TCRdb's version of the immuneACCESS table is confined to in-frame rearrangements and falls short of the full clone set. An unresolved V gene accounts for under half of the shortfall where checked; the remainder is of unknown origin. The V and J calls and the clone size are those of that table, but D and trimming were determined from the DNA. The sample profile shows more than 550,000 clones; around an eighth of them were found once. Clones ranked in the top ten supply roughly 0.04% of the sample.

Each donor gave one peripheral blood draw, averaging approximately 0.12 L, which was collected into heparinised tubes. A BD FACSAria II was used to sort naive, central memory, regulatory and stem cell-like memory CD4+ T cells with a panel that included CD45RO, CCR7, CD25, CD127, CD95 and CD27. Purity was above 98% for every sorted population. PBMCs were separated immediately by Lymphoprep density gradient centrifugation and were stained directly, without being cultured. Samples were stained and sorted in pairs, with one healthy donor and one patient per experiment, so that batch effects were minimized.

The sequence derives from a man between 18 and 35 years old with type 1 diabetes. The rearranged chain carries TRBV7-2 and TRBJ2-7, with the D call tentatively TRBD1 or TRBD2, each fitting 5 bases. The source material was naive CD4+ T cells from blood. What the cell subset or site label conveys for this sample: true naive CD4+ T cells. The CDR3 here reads CASSTDSGHEQYF. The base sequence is TGTGCCAGCAGCACGGATTCGGGACACGAGCAGTACTTC.